The 28 T cell receptor beta chains below all came from one sample that was sequenced in a study of shared clonotypes between healthy human individuals. Data came from immunoSEQ multiplex PCR; TCRdb stores just in-frame clones and leaves some out. The top ten clones hold less than 0.55% of a sample with approximately 1.4 million clones, approximately 98% of them seen once. The sample consisted of naive CD4+ T cells sorted from blood. Subset specified: CD45RA+ positively selected. The source of these receptors is a man aged 25-45 years in good health.

The chain combines TRBV2 with TRBJ2-1, with no clear D. V shed 4 bases and J shed 9 bases, with 4 bases lying between them. The CDR3 runs 10 residues. In germline, CDR1 is SNHLY, CDR2 FYNNEI. CDR3 in amino acids: CASSVTEQFF. CDR3 in DNA: TGTGCCAGCAGTGTCACTGAGCAGTTCTTC.

In the case of this clone: The sample has other DNA sequences that encode this CDR3 too. The CDR3 reads CASSPPGLAGGNEQFF. In DNA, the CDR3 is TGTGCCAGCTCACCACCGGGACTAGCGGGAGGCAATGAGCAGTTCTTC. The rearrangement uses TRBV18 and TRBJ2-1, with 15 positions matching TRBD2. The CDR3 covers 16 residues. Germline V gene data show CDR1 as KGHSH and CDR2 as LQKENI. Trimming took 0 bases from V and 6 from J; bases not matched to a gene: 0.

Turning to this clone: Within the sample, other DNA sequences also encode this same CDR3. The gene calls are TRBV9 and TRBJ1-4; D ambiguous. V lost 2 bases and J lost 1, with 6 bases in between. Germline V lookup: CDR1 SGDLS, CDR2 YYNGEE. The length of the CDR3 is 14 residues. CDR3 region: CASSVGVTNEKLFF. In nucleotides, the CDR3 is TGTGCCAGCAGCGTCGGGGTAACTAATGAAAAACTGTTTTTT.

The CDR3 bases are TGTGCCAGCAGTTTTAGTTGGTTCGAGCAGTACTTC. Encoded protein: CASSFSWFEQYF. The chain employs TRBV28 and TRBJ2-7, with no clear D. The germline gives CDR1 MDHEN, CDR2 SYDVKM. The CDR3 has 12 residues. Trimming stripped 3 bases from V and 6 bases from J, with 9 bases between.

V is TRBV5-1 and J is TRBJ2-7; D might be TRBD2 (5 bases). Trimming pared 6 bases from V and 2 bases from J, leaving 15 bases between. The CDR3 has 14 residues. Germline CDR1 is SGHRS and CDR2 is YFSETQ. DNA of the CDR3: TGCGCCAGCAACCGCGGACTGTTACCCTACGAGCAGTACTTC. Amino acid sequence: CASNRGLLPYEQYF.

Concerning this clone: The junction departs from germline at one end; a sequencing error may be responsible. V is TRBV15 and J is TRBJ2-2; 9 bases agree with TRBD1. The germline CDR1 and CDR2 sequences are LNHNV and YYDKDF (reference sequence). The CDR3 is made up of 16 amino acids. Here the CDR3 reads CATSRGGTGNAGELFF. The CDR3 DNA is TGTGCCACCAGCAGAGGTGGGACAGGGAACGCCGGGGAGCTGTTTTTT.

The chain has TRBV5-4 and TRBJ1-1; D is ambiguous. V was pared by 0 bases and J by 4 bases, with 7 bases between. Germline CDR1 SGHNT, CDR2 YYREEE (reference sequence). This CDR3 spans 13 amino acids. CDR3 nucleotide sequence: TGTGCCAGCAGCTTGGGAGTTGGCACTGAAGCTTTCTTT. Translation gives CASSLGVGTEAFF.

A note on this clone: Distinct nucleotide sequences in the sample also encode this CDR3. The rearrangement links TRBV5-1 to TRBJ2-7; D is ambiguous. Looked up from germline, CDR1 is SGHRS and CDR2 is YFSETQ. CDR3 length equals 14 residues. Trimming took 0 bases from V and 0 from J, leaving 7 bases between them. CDR3: CASSLAASSYEQYF. In DNA form, the CDR3 reads TGCGCCAGCAGCTTGGCTGCGAGCTCCTACGAGCAGTACTTC.

The rearrangement joins TRBV11-3 to TRBJ2-7; maybe TRBD2 (6 bases). Germline CDR1 reads SGHNT; CDR2 reads YENEEA. This CDR3 comprises 14 residues. Trimming removed 3 bases at V and 2 bases at J, with 11 bases between. The CDR3 DNA reads TGTGCCAGCAGCTTCCTTAGCGGCCCCTACGAGCAGTACTTC. Its protein product is CASSFLSGPYEQYF.

The chain combines TRBV7-2 with TRBJ2-1; TRBD1 might be the D (5 bases). This CDR3 contains 15 residues. Germline assignment: CDR1 SGHTA and CDR2 FQGNSA. The ends were cut back, 8 bases at V and 0 bases at J, with 14 bases in the middle. DNA for the CDR3: TGTGCCAGCCGACGGGCAGGGCTCTCCTACAATGAGCAGTTCTTC. Its protein is CASRRAGLSYNEQFF.

In its sample, this clone was seen a few times. This chain links TRBV7-7 with TRBJ2-2; D gene ambiguous. V was cut by 2 bases and J by 0 bases, with 7 bases left in between. CDR3 length equals 15 residues. The germline gives CDR1 SSHAT, CDR2 FNYEAQ (reference sequence). The CDR3 protein is CASSLTRTNTGELFF. DNA of the CDR3: TGTGCCAGCAGCTTAACCAGAACGAACACCGGGGAGCTGTTTTTT.

This sequence joins TRBV5-1 and TRBJ1-1; TRBD1 aligns across 7 bases. Per germline, CDR1 SGHRS and CDR2 YFSETQ. J lost 4 bases, V lost 2 bases, and 2 bases had no gene match. The CDR3 has 13 residues. The CDR3: CASSLGGLTEAFF. The CDR3 region has the DNA TGCGCCAGCAGCTTAGGGGGCCTCACTGAAGCTTTCTTT.

This chain uses TRBV27 with TRBJ2-1; D unclear. In germline, CDR1 is MNHEY, CDR2 SMNVEV (reference sequence). The CDR3 covers 14 residues. V was cut by 2 bases and J by 5 bases, with 10 bases left in between. CDR3 residues: CASSLLGWHNEQFF. The CDR3, as DNA: TGTGCCAGCAGTTTACTAGGGTGGCACAATGAGCAGTTCTTC.

The chain links TRBV29-1 to TRBJ1-2; no firm D call. Germline V gene data show CDR1 as SQVTM and CDR2 as ANQGSEA. The germline V and J ends were trimmed by 4 bases and 8 bases, with 14 bases remaining between them. This CDR3 has 12 amino acids. CDR3 DNA: TGCAGCGTTGTTGGGGTGGCCGGCGGCTACACCTTC. This encodes CSVVGVAGGYTF.

The chain is built from TRBV29-1 and TRBJ2-1; 11 bases are a match to TRBD2. V was pared by 1 base and J by 0 bases, with 8 bases of the junction left unmatched. Germline assignment: CDR1 SQVTM and CDR2 ANQGSEA. The CDR3 runs to 18 residues. CDR3 loop: CSVEGLAGGVSSYNEQFF. The CDR3 coding sequence is TGCAGCGTTGAAGGGCTAGCGGGAGGCGTGAGCTCCTACAATGAGCAGTTCTTC.

This chain links TRBV7-2 with TRBJ2-2; 7 bases fit TRBD2. Germline V gives CDR1 SGHTA, CDR2 FQGNSA. The CDR3 consists of 18 residues. V shed 2 bases and J 0 bases; nucleotides not matched to a gene: 9. The CDR3 here is CASSLKLAAFANTGELFF. CDR3 coding DNA: TGTGCCAGCAGCTTAAAGCTAGCGGCGTTCGCGAACACCGGGGAGCTGTTTTTT.

The chain combines TRBV27 with TRBJ2-5; 7 bases align to TRBD1. J was trimmed by 1 base and V by 5 bases; bases with no gene match: 4. CDR3 length equals 14 residues. CDR1 and CDR2 (germline): MNHEY, SMNVEV (reference sequence). The CDR3 sequence is CASSLQGPQETQYF. The CDR3 nucleotides are TGTGCCAGCAGTCTACAGGGGCCCCAAGAGACCCAGTACTTC.

In regard to this clone: At the DNA level, this CDR3 is encoded by other sequences in the same sample as well. The V call is TRBV27, the J call TRBJ2-7; D might be TRBD1 or TRBD2, each matching 5 bases. V lost 3 bases and J 6 bases, leaving 9 bases between the germline ends. Germline CDR1 reads MNHEY; CDR2 reads SMNVEV (reference sequence). This CDR3 has 12 amino acids. The CDR3 DNA sequence: TGTGCCAGCAGTTTTCTTGGGGGCGAGCAGTACTTC. Amino acids: CASSFLGGEQYF.

J is TRBJ2-7 and V is TRBV5-1; 12 bases are shared with TRBD2. J gave up 4 bases and V 4 bases, and 9 bases lay outside the gene matches. The CDR3 is 16 residues long. In germline, CDR1 is SGHRS, CDR2 YFSETQ. The CDR3 DNA is TGCGCCAGCAGCCCGGGGACTAGCGGGCTTATGTACGAGCAGTACTTC. This sequence encodes CASSPGTSGLMYEQYF.

The V gene is TRBV7-9, the J gene TRBJ2-6, with TRBD1 identical over 9 bases. This CDR3 contains 16 residues. After removal of 4 bases from V and 4 bases from J, the junction contained 5 bases not matched to a gene. Germline values: CDR1 SEHNR, CDR2 FQNEAQ (reference sequence). The CDR3 spells CASSSQGARGANVLTF. The CDR3 DNA sequence: TGTGCCAGCAGCTCACAGGGGGCGCGAGGGGCCAACGTCCTGACTTTC.

The CDR3 bases are TGTGCCAGCTCACCACCGGACATCGAGACCCAGTACTTC. It encodes CASSPPDIETQYF. This chain links TRBV18 with TRBJ2-5; tentative D call: TRBD1 (5 bases). CDR3 length: 13 amino acids. Germline CDR1 and CDR2: KGHSH and LQKENI. The V end lost 0 bases, the J end lost 5 bases, and 7 bases lay between the germline ends.

V is TRBV7-9 and J is TRBJ1-2; D remains ambiguous. The CDR3 sequence is 11 residues long. Germline V gene data show CDR1 as SEHNR and CDR2 as FQNEAQ (reference sequence). V was cut by 4 bases and J by 5 bases, with 5 bases left in between. Written as DNA, the CDR3 is TGTGCCAGCAGCTCTGGGTATGGCTACACCTTC. Residues: CASSSGYGYTF.

The chain couples TRBV11-2 to TRBJ2-3; unclear D gene. Germline V lookup: CDR1 SGHAT, CDR2 FQNNGV. The CDR3 covers 14 residues. Between the trimmed V and J ends, which lost 3 bases and 1 base, there was a span of 8 bases. The CDR3 spells CASSFSAGTDTQYF. The CDR3 nucleotides read TGTGCCAGCAGCTTTTCGGCGGGCACAGATACGCAGTATTTT.

This chain uses TRBV13 with TRBJ1-2; a weak D match, TRBD1 (6 bases). The V gene lost 3 bases and the J gene lost 1 base, with 6 bases spanning the gap. Germline V lookup: CDR1 PRHDT, CDR2 FYEKMQ (reference sequence). The CDR3 covers 13 residues. As DNA, the CDR3 is TGTGCCAGCAGCTTGGACAGTAACTATGGCTACACCTTC. It yields the protein CASSLDSNYGYTF.

The CDR3 DNA reads as TGTGCCAGCAGCGTAGGGCCTGGCACTGAAGCTTTCTTT. Translated: CASSVGPGTEAFF. The chain uses TRBV7-9 and TRBJ1-1, with unresolved D. Deletions cut 5 bases from V and 4 bases from J, with 11 bases between. This CDR3 is 13 amino acids long. The germline gives CDR1 SEHNR, CDR2 FQNEAQ (reference sequence). Using reference TRBV7-9 and TRBJ1-1 for the parts outside the CDR3, the full variable domain is DTGVSQNPRHKITKRGQNVTFRCDPISEHNRLYWYRQTLGQGPEFLTYFQNEAQLEKSRLLSDRFSAERPKGSFSTLEIQRTEQGDSAMYLCASSVGPGTEAFFGQGTRLTVV.

The chain employs TRBV5-1 and TRBJ2-5, with D unclear. In germline, CDR1 is SGHRS, CDR2 YFSETQ. V was cut by 2 bases and J by 5 bases, with 13 bases left in between. The CDR3 contains 14 residues. The CDR3 loop is CASSLNPDGETQYF. In nucleotides, the CDR3 is TGCGCCAGCAGCTTAAACCCGGACGGGGAGACCCAGTACTTC.

This chain connects TRBV15 to TRBJ2-2; 9 bases align to TRBD1. Germline V gene lookup returns CDR1 LNHNV and CDR2 YYDKDF (reference sequence). V was clipped by 6 bases and J by 2 bases; unmatched bases: 4. The CDR3 covers 15 residues. CDR3 sequence reads: CATRRTGANTGELFF. The CDR3 nucleotides read TGTGCCACCAGAAGGACAGGGGCCAACACCGGGGAGCTGTTTTTT.

The gene calls are TRBV18 and TRBJ2-1; 8 bases fit TRBD2. V lost 2 bases, J lost 8 bases, and 8 bases stayed unmatched. Per the germline V gene, CDR1 is KGHSH and CDR2 is LQKENI. The CDR3 runs 15 residues. The CDR3 is CASSPTDSGNYEQFF. The CDR3 DNA reads as TGTGCCAGCTCACCAACGGATAGCGGGAACTATGAGCAGTTCTTC.